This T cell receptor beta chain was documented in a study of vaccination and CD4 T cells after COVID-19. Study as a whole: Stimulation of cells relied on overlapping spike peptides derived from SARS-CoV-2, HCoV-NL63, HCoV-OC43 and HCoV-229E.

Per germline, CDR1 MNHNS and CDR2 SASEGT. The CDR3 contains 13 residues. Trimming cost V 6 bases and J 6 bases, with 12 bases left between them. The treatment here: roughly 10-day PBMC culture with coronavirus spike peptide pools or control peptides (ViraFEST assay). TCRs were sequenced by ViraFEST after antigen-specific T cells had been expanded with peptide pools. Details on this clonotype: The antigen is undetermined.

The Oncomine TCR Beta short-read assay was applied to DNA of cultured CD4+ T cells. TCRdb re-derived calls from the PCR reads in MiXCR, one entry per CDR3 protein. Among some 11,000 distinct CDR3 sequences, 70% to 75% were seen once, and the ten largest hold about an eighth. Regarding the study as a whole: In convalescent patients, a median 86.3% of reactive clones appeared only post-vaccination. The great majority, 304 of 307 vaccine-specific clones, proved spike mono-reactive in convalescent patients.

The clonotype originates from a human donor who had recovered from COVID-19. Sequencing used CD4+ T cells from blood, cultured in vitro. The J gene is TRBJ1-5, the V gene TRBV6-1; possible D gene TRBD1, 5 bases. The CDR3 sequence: CASSAGKLQPQHF. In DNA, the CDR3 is TGTGCCAGCAGCGCAGGGAAGCTTCAGCCCCAGCATTTT.